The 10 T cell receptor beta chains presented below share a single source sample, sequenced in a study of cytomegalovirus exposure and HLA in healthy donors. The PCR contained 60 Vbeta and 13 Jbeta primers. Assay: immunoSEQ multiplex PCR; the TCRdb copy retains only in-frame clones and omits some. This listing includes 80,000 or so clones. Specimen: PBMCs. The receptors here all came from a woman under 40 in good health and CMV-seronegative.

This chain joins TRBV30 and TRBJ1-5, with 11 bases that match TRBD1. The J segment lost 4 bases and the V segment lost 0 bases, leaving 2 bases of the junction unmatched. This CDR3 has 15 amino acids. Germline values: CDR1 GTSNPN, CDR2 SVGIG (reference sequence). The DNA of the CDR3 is TGTGCCTGGAGTGTTGGGACAGGGGGAAATCAGCCCCAGCATTTT. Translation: CAWSVGTGGNQPQHF.

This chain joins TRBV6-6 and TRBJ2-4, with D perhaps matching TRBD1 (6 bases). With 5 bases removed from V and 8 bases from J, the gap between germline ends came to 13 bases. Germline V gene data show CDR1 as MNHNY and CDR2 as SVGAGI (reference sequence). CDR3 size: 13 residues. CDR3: CASSPQGTDIQYF. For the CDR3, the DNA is TGTGCCAGCAGTCCACAGGGAACTGACATTCAGTACTTC.

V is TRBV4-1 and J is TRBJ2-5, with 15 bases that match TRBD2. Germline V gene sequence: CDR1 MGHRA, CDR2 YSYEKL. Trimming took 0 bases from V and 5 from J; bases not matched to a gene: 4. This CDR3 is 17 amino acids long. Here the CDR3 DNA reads TGCGCCAGCAGCCAAGATATCGGACTAGCGGGGGGGGAGACCCAGTACTTC. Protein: CASSQDIGLAGGETQYF.

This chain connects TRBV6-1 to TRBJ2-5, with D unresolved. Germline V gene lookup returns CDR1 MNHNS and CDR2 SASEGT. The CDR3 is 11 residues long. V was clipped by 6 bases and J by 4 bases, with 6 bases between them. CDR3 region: CASSRRETQYF. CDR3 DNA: TGTGCCAGCAGCCGTCGAGAGACCCAGTACTTC.

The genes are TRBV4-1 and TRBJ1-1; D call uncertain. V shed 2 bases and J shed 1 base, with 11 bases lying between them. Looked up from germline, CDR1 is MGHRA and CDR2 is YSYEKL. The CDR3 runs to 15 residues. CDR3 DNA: TGCGCCAGCAGCCAAACAGAGCCCCCGAACACTGAAGCTTTCTTT. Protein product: CASSQTEPPNTEAFF.

CDR3 residues: CASGLERSQAFF. As DNA, the CDR3 is TGTGCTAGTGGTTTGGAGCGAAGTCAAGCTTTCTTT. This chain uses TRBV12-5 with TRBJ1-1, with D unclear. CDR3 length: 12 residues. The germline V and J ends were trimmed by 1 base and 9 bases, with 9 bases remaining between them. Germline V CDR1 and CDR2: LGHNT, FRNRAP.

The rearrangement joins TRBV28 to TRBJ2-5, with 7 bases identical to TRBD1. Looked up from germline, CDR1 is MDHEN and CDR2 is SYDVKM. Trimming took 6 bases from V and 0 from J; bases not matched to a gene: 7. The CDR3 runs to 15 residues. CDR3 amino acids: CASSRIDRDQETQYF. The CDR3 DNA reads TGTGCCAGCAGCCGTATCGACAGGGACCAAGAGACCCAGTACTTC.

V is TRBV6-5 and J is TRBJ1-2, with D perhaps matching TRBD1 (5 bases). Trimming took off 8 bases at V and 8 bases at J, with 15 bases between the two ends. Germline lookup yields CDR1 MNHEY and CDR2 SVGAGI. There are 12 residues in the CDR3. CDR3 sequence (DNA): TGTGCCAGCCGAACCAAAGGGGAAGGCTACACCTTC. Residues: CASRTKGEGYTF.

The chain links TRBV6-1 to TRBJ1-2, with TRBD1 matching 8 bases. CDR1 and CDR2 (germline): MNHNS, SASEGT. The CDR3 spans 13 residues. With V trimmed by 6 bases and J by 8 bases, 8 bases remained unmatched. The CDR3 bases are TGTGCCAGCAGGAAAGGACAGGGCCGGGGCTACACCTTC. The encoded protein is CASRKGQGRGYTF.

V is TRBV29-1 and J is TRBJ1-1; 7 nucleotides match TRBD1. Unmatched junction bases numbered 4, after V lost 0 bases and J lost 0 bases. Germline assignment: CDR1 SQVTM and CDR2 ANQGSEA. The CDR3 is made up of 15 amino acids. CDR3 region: CSVEETDRLNTEAFF. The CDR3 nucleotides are TGCAGCGTTGAAGAAACGGACAGGTTGAACACTGAAGCTTTCTTT. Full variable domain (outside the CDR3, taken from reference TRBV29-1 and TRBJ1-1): SAVISQKPSRDICQRGTSLTIQCQVDSQVTMMFWYRQQPGQSLTLIATANQGSEATYESGFVIDKFPISRPNLTFSTLTVSNMSPEDSSIYLCSVEETDRLNTEAFFGQGTRLTVV.